The rows below give T cell receptor beta chains drawn from one sample of a study of cytomegalovirus exposure and HLA in healthy donors. The table came from immunoSEQ multiplex PCR; TCRdb's copy has only in-frame clones and leaves some out. The sample has some 150,000 clones; over 60% are singletons. Sequenced sample: PBMCs. Source of these receptors: a woman in her 30s in good health and CMV-seropositive. The CDR3 runs from the conserved cysteine through the conserved F or W. The D gene is left open where the match is weak. Clone size is shown for a subset of rows, as once, few, many or a class of expanded clone.

size: -; D: TRBD2; V: TRBV13; J: TRBJ2-7; DNA: TGTGCCAGCAGCTCGGGGGGAAACGAGCAGTACTTC; CDR3: CASSSGGNEQYF
size: few; D: TRBD2; V: TRBV11-3; J: TRBJ2-7; DNA: TGTGCCAGCAGCTACGCAGTTGGACTAGCGGGAGGGCCTAGGGGATACGAGCAGTACTTC; CDR3: CASSYAVGLAGGPRGYEQYF
size: -; D: -; V: TRBV21-1; J: TRBJ2-7; DNA: TGTGCCAGCAGCAAAGCGCATGTCAGGTTTTCTCTCTACGAGCAGTACTTC; CDR3: CASSKAHVRFSLYEQYF
size: -; D: -; V: TRBV5-1; J: TRBJ2-1; DNA: TGCGCCAGCAGCTCTACCCACGGAAGAGGAATCTCCTACAATGAGCAGTTCTTC; CDR3: CASSSTHGRGISYNEQFF
size: once; D: -; V: TRBV2; J: TRBJ2-3; DNA: TGTGCCAGCAGGTTAGCGGATACGCAGTATTTT; CDR3: CASRLADTQYF
size: -; D: TRBD1; V: TRBV5-1; J: TRBJ2-7; DNA: TGCGCCAGCAGCGTCTCTGCCGGACAGGGTGCCTACGAGCAGTACTTC; CDR3: CASSVSAGQGAYEQYF
size: -; D: TRBD2; V: TRBV6-1; J: TRBJ2-7; DNA: TGTGCCACCTTCCGTGGGACTAGCGGGGTTGTCGAGCAGTACTTC; CDR3: CATFRGTSGVVEQYF
size: -; D: TRBD1; V: TRBV5-1; J: TRBJ2-2; DNA: TGCGCCAGCAGCCAGGGGGAATTTGCCGGGGAGCTGTTTTTT; CDR3: CASSQGEFAGELFF
size: -; D: TRBD1; V: TRBV30; J: TRBJ2-5; DNA: TGTGCCTGGAGTGGGGGACAGGAACAAGAGACCCAGTACTTC; CDR3: CAWSGGQEQETQYF
size: -; D: -; V: TRBV28; J: TRBJ1-2; DNA: TGTGCCAGCAGTTTCGGTGGACAGAAAAACTATGGCTACACCTTC; CDR3: CASSFGGQKNYGYTF
size: -; D: TRBD1; V: TRBV7-9; J: TRBJ2-3; DNA: TGTGCCAGCAGCTTATTCATGGTCAGGGGGCTGACAACAGATACGCAGTATTTT; CDR3: CASSLFMVRGLTTDTQYF
size: -; D: TRBD1; V: TRBV29-1; J: TRBJ2-6; DNA: TGCAGCGTCGGGGACAGGGAGTCTGGGGCCAACGTCCTGACTTTC; CDR3: CSVGDRESGANVLTF
size: few; D: -; V: TRBV5-1; J: TRBJ1-1; DNA: TGCGCCAGCACCCCCGAGGACAGCCTGAACACTGAAGCTTTCTTT; CDR3: CASTPEDSLNTEAFF
size: -; D: TRBD2; V: TRBV5-6; J: TRBJ2-7; DNA: TGTGCCAGCAGCTTCACTGGGGGGGGTCTCTACGAGCAGTACTTC; CDR3: CASSFTGGGLYEQYF
size: -; D: -; V: TRBV4-1; J: TRBJ2-6; DNA: TGCGCCAGCAGCCAAGATTCTGGAGGGCAGCGCGGGGCCAACGTCCTGACTTTC; CDR3: CASSQDSGGQRGANVLTF
size: -; D: -; V: TRBV7-7; J: TRBJ2-1; DNA: TGTGCCAGCAGCTTCGCCGGGAATAATGAGCAGTTCTTC; CDR3: CASSFAGNNEQFF
size: -; D: TRBD1; V: TRBV19; J: TRBJ1-4; DNA: TGTGCCAGTAGTGCGGACAGGGGTAGGGAAAAACTGTTTTTT; CDR3: CASSADRGREKLFF
size: -; D: -; V: TRBV9; J: TRBJ2-5; DNA: TGTGCCAGCAGCGTAGCTAGCACGGAGACCCAGTACTTC; CDR3: CASSVASTETQYF
size: once; D: TRBD2; V: TRBV6-4; J: TRBJ2-3; DNA: TGTGCCAGCAGTTTTAAGCGGGGGGTTCTTTCGGCAGATACGCAGTATTTT; CDR3: CASSFKRGVLSADTQYF
size: -; D: TRBD2; V: TRBV6-1; J: TRBJ2-1; DNA: TGTGCCAGCAGTGGACGAGCGGGGGGGTACAATGAGCAGTTCTTC; CDR3: CASSGRAGGYNEQFF
size: -; D: -; V: TRBV5-6; J: TRBJ2-3; DNA: TGTGCCAGCAGCTTAGGGGATGTGTTAGTTTCAGATACGCAGTATTTT; CDR3: CASSLGDVLVSDTQYF
size: -; D: -; V: TRBV27; J: TRBJ2-7; DNA: TGTGCCAGCAGCCCGACAGGCTACGAGCAGTACTTC; CDR3: CASSPTGYEQYF
size: -; D: -; V: TRBV21-1; J: TRBJ1-5; DNA: TGTCCAAGGACGAGGGTCGGTTGCAATCAGCCCCAGCATTTT; CDR3: CPRTRVGCNQPQHF
size: -; D: -; V: TRBV9; J: TRBJ2-3; DNA: TGTGCCAGCAGCGTCAGCAGACAAAGGGATACGCAGTATTTT; CDR3: CASSVSRQRDTQYF
size: few; D: TRBD2; V: TRBV10-3; J: TRBJ2-1; DNA: TGTGCCATCAGTGAAGGAGCGGGGGAGCAGTTCTTC; CDR3: CAISEGAGEQFF
size: few; D: TRBD1; V: TRBV7-2; J: TRBJ2-5; DNA: TGTGCCAGCAGCCAACAGGGGACACAGCGGGAGACCCAGTACTTC; CDR3: CASSQQGTQRETQYF
size: -; D: -; V: TRBV30; J: TRBJ2-7; DNA: TGTGCCGCAGGGTCCTACGAGCAGTACTTC; CDR3: CAAGSYEQYF
size: once; D: -; V: TRBV25-1; J: TRBJ1-2; DNA: TGTGCCAGCAGGGAAGAGAACTATGGCTACACCTTC; CDR3: CASREENYGYTF
size: -; D: -; V: TRBV6-4; J: TRBJ1-2; DNA: TGTGCCACCACTCAAGGGGAGGCACTGGGGGGCTACACCTTC; CDR3: CATTQGEALGGYTF
size: once; D: -; V: TRBV5-1; J: TRBJ2-1; DNA: TGCGCCAGCAGCTTGGACCTGGCCGGGAGCTCCTACAATGAGCAGTTCTTC; CDR3: CASSLDLAGSSYNEQFF
size: -; D: -; V: TRBV21-1; J: TRBJ2-5; DNA: TGTGCCAGCAGCAAAAGGCGGAGAGGACAGTACCAAGAGACCCAGTACTTC; CDR3: CASSKRRRGQYQETQYF
size: -; D: TRBD1; V: TRBV6-5; J: TRBJ2-1; DNA: TGTGCCAGCAGTTACTCGAGGACAGGAACCTACAATGAGCAGTTCTTC; CDR3: CASSYSRTGTYNEQFF
size: -; D: -; V: TRBV30; J: TRBJ1-1; DNA: TGTGCCCGGATCGTAGGCAGCGGCACTGAAGCTTTCTTT; CDR3: CARIVGSGTEAFF
size: -; D: -; V: TRBV5-1; J: TRBJ2-5; DNA: TGCGCCAGCAGCTTGGCCCGAACGGGAGAGACCCAGTACTTC; CDR3: CASSLARTGETQYF
size: -; D: TRBD2; V: TRBV6-4; J: TRBJ2-2; DNA: TGTGCCAGCAGCTTCGGACTAGCGGGTTCCGGGGAGCTGTTTTTT; CDR3: CASSFGLAGSGELFF
size: -; D: TRBD1; V: TRBV7-9; J: TRBJ1-2; DNA: TGTGCCAGCAGCTCTACGACGATGACAGGGGCCCTATGGAACTATGGCTACACCTTC; CDR3: CASSSTTMTGALWNYGYTF